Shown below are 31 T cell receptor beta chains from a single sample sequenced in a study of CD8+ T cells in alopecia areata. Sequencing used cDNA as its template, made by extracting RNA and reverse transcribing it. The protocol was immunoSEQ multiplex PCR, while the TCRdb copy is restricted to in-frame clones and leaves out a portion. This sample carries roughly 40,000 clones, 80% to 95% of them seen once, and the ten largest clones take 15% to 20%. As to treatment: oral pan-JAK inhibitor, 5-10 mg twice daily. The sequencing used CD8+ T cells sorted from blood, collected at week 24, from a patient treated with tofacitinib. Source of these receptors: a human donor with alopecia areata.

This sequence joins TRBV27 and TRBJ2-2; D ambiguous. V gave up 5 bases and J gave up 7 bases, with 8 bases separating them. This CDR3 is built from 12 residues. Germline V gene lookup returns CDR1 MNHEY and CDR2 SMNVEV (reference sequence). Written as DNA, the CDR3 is TGTGCCAGCAGTCACCCGAGCGGGGAGCTGTTTTTT. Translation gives CASSHPSGELFF.

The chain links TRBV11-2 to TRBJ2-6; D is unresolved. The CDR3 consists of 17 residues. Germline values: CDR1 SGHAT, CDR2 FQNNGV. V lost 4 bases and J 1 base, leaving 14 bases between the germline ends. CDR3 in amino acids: CASSSNRWVSGANVLTF. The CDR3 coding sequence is TGTGCCAGCAGCTCAAACCGTTGGGTATCTGGGGCCAACGTCCTGACTTTC.

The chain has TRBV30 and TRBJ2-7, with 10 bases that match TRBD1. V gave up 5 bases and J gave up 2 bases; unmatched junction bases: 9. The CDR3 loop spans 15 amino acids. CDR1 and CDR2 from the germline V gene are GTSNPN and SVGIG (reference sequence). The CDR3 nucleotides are TGTGCCTGGGCTTACGGGACAGGGGAAGCCTACGAGCAGTACTTC. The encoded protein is CAWAYGTGEAYEQYF.

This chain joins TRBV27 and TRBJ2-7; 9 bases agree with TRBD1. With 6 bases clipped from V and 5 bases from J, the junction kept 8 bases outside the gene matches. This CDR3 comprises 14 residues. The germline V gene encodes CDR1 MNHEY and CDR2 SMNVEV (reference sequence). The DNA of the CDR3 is TGTGCCAGCAGCTTCTCCGGGACAGGGCACGAGCAGTACTTC. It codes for CASSFSGTGHEQYF.

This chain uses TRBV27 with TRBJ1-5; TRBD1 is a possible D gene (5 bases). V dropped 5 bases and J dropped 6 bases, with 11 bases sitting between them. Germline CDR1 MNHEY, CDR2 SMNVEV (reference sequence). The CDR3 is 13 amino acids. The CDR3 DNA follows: TGTGCCAGCAGTGATGATACAGGTCAGCCCCAGCATTTT. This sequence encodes CASSDDTGQPQHF.

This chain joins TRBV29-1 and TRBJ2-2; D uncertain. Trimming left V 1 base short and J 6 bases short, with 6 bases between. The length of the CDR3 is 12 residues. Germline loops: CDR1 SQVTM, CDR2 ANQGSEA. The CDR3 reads CSVEGRAGELFF. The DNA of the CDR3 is TGCAGCGTTGAAGGGCGTGCCGGGGAGCTGTTTTTT.

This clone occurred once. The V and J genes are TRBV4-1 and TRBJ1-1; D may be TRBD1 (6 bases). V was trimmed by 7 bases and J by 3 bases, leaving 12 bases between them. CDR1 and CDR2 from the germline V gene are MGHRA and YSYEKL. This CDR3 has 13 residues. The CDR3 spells CASKNRVDTEAFF. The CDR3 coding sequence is TGCGCCAGCAAAAACAGGGTGGACACTGAAGCTTTCTTT.

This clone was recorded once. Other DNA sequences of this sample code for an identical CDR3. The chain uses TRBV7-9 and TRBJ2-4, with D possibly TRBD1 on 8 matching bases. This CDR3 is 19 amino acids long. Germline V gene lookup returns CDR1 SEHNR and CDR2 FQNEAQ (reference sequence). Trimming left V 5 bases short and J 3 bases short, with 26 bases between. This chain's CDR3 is CASSPPRDRTSSGKNIQYF. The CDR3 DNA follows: TGTGCCAGCAGCCCCCCCCGGGACAGGACTTCTAGCGGCAAAAACATTCAGTACTTC.

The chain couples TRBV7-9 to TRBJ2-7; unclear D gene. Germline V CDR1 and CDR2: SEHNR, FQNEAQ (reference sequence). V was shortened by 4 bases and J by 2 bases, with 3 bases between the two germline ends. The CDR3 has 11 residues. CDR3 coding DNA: TGTGCCAGCAGCTGGACCTACGAGCAGTACTTC. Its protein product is CASSWTYEQYF.

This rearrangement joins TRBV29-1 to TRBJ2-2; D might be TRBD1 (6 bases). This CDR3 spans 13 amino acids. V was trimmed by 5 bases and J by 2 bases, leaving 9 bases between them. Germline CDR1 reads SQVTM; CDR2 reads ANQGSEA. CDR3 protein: CSVSGTNTGELFF. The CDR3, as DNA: TGCAGCGTTTCCGGGACAAACACCGGGGAGCTGTTTTTT.

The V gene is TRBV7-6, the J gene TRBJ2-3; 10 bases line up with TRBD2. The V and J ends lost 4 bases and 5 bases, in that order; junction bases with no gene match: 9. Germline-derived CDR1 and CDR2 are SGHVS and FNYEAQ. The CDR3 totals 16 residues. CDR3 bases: TGTGCCAGCAGCTATGGAGCGGGGGGGCCAGTAGATACGCAGTATTTT. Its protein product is CASSYGAGGPVDTQYF.

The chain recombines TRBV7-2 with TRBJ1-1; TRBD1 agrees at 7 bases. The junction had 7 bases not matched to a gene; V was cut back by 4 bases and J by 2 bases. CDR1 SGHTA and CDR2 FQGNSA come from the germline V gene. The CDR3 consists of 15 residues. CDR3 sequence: CASSSSGTANTEAFF. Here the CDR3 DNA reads TGTGCCAGCAGCTCAAGCGGGACAGCTAACACTGAAGCTTTCTTT.

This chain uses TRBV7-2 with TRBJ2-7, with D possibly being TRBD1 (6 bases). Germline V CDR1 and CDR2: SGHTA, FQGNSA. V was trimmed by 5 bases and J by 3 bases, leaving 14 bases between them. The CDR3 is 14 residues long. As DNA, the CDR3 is TGTGCCAGCAGCCCCGGACAGTCCGTCTACGAGCAGTACTTC. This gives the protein CASSPGQSVYEQYF.

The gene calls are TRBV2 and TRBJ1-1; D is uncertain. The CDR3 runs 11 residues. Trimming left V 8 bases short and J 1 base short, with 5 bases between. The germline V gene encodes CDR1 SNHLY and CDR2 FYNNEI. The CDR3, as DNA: TGTGCCAGCGCCCGGAACACTGAAGCTTTCTTT. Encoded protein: CASARNTEAFF.

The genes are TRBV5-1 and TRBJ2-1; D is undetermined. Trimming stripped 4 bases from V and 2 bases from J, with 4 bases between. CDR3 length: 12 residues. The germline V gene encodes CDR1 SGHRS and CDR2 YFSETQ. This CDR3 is CASSGTYNEQFF. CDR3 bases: TGCGCCAGCAGCGGAACCTACAATGAGCAGTTCTTC.

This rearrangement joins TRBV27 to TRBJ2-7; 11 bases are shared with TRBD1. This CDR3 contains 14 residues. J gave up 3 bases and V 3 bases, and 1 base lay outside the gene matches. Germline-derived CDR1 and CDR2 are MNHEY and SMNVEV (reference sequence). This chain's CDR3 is CASSFGTGGYEQYF. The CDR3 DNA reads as TGTGCCAGCAGTTTCGGGACAGGGGGCTACGAGCAGTACTTC.

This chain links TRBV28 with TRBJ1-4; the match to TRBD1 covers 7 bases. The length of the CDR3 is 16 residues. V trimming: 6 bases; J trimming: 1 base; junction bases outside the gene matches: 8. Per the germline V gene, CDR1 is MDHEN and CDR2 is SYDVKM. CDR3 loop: CASSFGGGRTNEKLFF. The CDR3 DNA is TGTGCCAGCAGCTTCGGAGGGGGCAGAACTAATGAAAAACTGTTTTTT. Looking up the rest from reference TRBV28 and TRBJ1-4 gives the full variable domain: DVKVTQSSRYLVKRTGEKVFLECVQDMDHENMFWYRQDPGLGLRLIYFSYDVKMKEKGDIPEGYSVSREKKERFSLILESASTNQTSMYLCASSFGGGRTNEKLFFGSGTQLSVL.

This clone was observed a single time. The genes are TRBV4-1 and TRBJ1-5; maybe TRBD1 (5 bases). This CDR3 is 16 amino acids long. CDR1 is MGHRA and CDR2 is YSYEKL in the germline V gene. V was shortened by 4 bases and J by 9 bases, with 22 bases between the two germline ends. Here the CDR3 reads CASSRGEERRDRPQHF. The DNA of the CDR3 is TGCGCCAGCAGCCGAGGGGAGGAAAGAAGGGATCGGCCCCAGCATTTT.

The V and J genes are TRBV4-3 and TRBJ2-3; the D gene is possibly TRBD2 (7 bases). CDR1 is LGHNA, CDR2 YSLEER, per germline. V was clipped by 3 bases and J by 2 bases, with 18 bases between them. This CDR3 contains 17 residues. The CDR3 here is CASSQAKGGGPTDTQYF. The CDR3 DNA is TGCGCCAGCAGCCAGGCCAAAGGGGGGGGACCCACAGATACGCAGTATTTT.

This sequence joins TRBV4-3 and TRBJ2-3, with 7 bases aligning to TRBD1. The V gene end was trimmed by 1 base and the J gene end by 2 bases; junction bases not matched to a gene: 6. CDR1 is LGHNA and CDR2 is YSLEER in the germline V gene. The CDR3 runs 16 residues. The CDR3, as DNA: TGCGCCAGCAGCCAAGCAGGGACAGTCTACACAGATACGCAGTATTTT. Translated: CASSQAGTVYTDTQYF.

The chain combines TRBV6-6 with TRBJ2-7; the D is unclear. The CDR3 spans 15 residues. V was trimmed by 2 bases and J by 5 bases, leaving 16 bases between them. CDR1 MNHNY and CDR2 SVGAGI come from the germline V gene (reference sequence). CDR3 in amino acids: CASSYQSDGSHEQYF. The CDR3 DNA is TGTGCCAGCAGTTACCAATCAGATGGGTCCCACGAGCAGTACTTC.

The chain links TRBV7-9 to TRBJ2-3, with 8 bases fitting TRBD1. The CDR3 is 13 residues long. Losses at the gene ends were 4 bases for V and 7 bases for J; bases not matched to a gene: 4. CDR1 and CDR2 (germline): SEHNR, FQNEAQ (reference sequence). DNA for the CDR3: TGTGCCAGCAGCTGGGGACAGGCCAATACGCAGTATTTT. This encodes CASSWGQANTQYF. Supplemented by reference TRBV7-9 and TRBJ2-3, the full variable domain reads DTGVSQNPRHKITKRGQNVTFRCDPISEHNRLYWYRQTLGQGPEFLTYFQNEAQLEKSRLLSDRFSAERPKGSFSTLEIQRTEQGDSAMYLCASSWGQANTQYFGPGTRLTVL.

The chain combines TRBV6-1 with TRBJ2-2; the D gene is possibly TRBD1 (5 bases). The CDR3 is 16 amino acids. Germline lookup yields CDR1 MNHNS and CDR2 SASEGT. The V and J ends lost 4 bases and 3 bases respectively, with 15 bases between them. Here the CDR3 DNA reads TGTGCCAGCAGTGGTGTCAGGGATTTATACACCGGGGAGCTGTTTTTT. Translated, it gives CASSGVRDLYTGELFF.

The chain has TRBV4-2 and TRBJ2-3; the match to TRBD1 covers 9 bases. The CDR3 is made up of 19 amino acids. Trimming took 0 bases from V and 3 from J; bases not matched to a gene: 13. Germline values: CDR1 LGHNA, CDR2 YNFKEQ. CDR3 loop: CASSQDNTRGQGVTDTQYF. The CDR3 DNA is TGTGCCAGCAGCCAAGATAATACCCGGGGACAGGGAGTTACAGATACGCAGTATTTT.

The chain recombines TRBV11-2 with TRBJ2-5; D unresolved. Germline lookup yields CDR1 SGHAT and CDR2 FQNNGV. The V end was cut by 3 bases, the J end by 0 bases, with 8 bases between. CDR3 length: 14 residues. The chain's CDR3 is CASSFEGNQETQYF. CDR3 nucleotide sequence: TGTGCCAGCAGCTTCGAAGGGAACCAAGAGACCCAGTACTTC.

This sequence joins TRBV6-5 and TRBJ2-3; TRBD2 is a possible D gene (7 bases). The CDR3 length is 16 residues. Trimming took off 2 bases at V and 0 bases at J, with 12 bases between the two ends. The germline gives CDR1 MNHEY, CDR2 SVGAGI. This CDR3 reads CASSYGSGGSTDTQYF. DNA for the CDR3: TGTGCCAGCAGTTACGGGTCGGGGGGCAGCACAGATACGCAGTATTTT.

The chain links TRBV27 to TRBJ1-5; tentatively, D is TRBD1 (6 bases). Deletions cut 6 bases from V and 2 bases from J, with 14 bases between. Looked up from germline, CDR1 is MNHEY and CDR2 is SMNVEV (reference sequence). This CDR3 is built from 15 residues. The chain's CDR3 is CASSWGGAGNQPQHF. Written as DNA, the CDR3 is TGTGCCAGCAGCTGGGGGGGCGCGGGCAATCAGCCCCAGCATTTT.

DNA for the CDR3: TGCAGCGTTGAAGTTTCGACTAGCGGGGTCGACAATGAGCAGTTCTTC. It translates to CSVEVSTSGVDNEQFF. The chain recombines TRBV29-1 with TRBJ2-1, with TRBD2 identical over 11 bases. This CDR3 is built from 16 residues. The germline CDR1 and CDR2 sequences are SQVTM and ANQGSEA. V lost 1 base, J lost 5 bases, and 7 bases stayed unmatched.

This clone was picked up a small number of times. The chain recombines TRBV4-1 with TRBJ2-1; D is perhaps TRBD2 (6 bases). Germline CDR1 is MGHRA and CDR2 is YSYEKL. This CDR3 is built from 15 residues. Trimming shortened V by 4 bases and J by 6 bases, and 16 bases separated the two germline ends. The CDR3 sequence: CASSLYIGRFNEQFF. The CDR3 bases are TGCGCCAGCAGCCTCTACATTGGGAGGTTCAATGAGCAGTTCTTC.

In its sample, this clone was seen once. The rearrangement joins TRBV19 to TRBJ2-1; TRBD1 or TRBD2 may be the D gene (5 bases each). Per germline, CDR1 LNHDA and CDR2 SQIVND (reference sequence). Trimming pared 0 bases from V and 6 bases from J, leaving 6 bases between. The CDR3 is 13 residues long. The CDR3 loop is CASSIDGGNEQFF. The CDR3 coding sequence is TGTGCCAGTAGTATAGATGGGGGCAATGAGCAGTTCTTC. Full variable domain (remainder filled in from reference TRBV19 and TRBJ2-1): DGGITQSPKYLFRKEGQNVTLSCEQNLNHDAMYWYRQDPGQGLRLIYYSQIVNDFQKGDIAEGYSVSREKKESFPLTVTSAQKNPTAFYLCASSIDGGNEQFFGPGTRLTVL.

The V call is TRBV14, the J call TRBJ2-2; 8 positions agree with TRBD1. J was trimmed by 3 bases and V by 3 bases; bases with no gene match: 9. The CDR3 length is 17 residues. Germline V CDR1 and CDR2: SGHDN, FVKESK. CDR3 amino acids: CASSQERQGPYTGELFF. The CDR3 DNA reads TGTGCCAGCAGCCAGGAGAGACAGGGGCCCTACACCGGGGAGCTGTTTTTT.